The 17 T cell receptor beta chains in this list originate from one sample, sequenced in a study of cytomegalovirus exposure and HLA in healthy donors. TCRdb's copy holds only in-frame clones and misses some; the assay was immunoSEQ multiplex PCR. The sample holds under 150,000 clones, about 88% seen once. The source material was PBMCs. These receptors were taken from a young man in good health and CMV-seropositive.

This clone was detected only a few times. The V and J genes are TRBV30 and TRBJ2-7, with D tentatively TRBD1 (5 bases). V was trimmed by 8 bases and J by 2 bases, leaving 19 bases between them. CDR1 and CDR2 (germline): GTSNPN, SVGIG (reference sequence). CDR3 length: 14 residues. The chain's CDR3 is CAASWGRQAYEQYF. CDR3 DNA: TGTGCCGCTTCCTGGGGCAGGCAAGCCTACGAGCAGTACTTC.

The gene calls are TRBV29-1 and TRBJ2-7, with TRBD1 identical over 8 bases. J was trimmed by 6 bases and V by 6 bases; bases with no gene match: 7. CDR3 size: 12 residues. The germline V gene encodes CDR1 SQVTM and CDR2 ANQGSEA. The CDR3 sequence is CSVNRGSGEQYF. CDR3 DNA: TGCAGCGTGAACAGGGGGTCGGGCGAGCAGTACTTC.

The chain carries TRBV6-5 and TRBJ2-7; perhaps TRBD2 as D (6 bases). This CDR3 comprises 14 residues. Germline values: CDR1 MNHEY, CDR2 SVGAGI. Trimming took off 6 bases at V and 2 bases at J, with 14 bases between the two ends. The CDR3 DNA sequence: TGTGCCAGCAGCTACCCGGGGGACCCCTACGAGCAGTACTTC. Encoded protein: CASSYPGDPYEQYF.

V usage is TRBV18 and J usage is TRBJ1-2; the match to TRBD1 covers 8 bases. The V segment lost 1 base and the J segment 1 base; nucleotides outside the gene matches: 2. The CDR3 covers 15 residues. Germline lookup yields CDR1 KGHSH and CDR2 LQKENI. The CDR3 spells CASSPRTGGNYGYTF. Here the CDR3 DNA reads TGTGCCAGCTCACCACGTACAGGGGGTAACTATGGCTACACCTTC.

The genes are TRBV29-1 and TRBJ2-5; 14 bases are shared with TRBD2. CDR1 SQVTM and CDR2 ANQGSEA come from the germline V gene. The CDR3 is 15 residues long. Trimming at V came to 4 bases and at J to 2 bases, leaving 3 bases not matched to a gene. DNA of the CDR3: TGCAGCGTTGGACTAGCGGGAGGGGTTCAAGAGACCCAGTACTTC. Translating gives CSVGLAGGVQETQYF.

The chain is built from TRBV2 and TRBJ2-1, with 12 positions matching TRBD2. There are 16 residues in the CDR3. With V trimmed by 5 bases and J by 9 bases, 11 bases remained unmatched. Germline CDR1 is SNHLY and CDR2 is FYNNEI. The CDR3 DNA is TGTGCCAGCAGTTTCGCACTAGCGGGGGGAGAGGGTGAGCAGTTCTTC. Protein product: CASSFALAGGEGEQFF.

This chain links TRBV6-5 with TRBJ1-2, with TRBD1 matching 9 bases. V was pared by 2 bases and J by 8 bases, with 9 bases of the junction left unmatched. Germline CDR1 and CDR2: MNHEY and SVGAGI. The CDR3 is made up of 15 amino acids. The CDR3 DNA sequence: TGTGCCAGCAGTTACGGTTCATACAGGGGGCAAGGCTACACCTTC. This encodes CASSYGSYRGQGYTF.

The CDR3 region is CASSTRQEQYF. The CDR3, as DNA: TGTGCCAGCAGCACACGACAGGAGCAGTACTTC. The chain is built from TRBV13 and TRBJ2-7; weak D call: TRBD1 (5 bases). The V and J ends lost 5 bases and 7 bases respectively, with 9 bases between them. Germline values: CDR1 PRHDT, CDR2 FYEKMQ (reference sequence). The CDR3 has 11 amino acids.

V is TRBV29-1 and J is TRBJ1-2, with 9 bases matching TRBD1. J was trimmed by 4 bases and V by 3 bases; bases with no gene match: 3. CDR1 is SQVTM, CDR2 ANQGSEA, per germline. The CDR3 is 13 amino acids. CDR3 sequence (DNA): TGCAGCGTTGATCCGGACAGGGGCTATGGCTACACCTTC. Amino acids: CSVDPDRGYGYTF.

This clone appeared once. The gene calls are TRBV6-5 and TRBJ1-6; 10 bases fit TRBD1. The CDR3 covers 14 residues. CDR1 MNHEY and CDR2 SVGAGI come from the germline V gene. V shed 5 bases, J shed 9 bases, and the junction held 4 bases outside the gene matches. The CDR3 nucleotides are TGTGCCAGCAGTAGGGGGGACAGGGGTTCACCCCTCCACTTT. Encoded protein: CASSRGDRGSPLHF.

This CDR3 reads CASKGQENTGELFF. As DNA, the CDR3 is TGCGCCAGCAAGGGACAGGAGAACACCGGGGAGCTGTTTTTT. The rearrangement joins TRBV5-1 to TRBJ2-2; 8 bases are shared with TRBD1. V dropped 6 bases and J dropped 1; count of bases not matched to a gene: 2. Per germline, CDR1 SGHRS and CDR2 YFSETQ. This CDR3 has 14 amino acids.

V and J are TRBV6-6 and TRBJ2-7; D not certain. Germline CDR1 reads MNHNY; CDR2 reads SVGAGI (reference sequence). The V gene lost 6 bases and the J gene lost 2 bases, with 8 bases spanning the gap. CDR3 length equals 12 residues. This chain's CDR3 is CASSPIAYEQYF. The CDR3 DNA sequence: TGTGCCAGCAGCCCTATAGCCTACGAGCAGTACTTC.

This CDR3 reads CASSLRTSGDQETQYF. As DNA, the CDR3 is TGTGCCAGTAGTCTTCGGACTAGCGGAGATCAAGAGACCCAGTACTTC. The chain has TRBV19 and TRBJ2-5; TRBD2 matches at 10 bases. Germline V gives CDR1 LNHDA, CDR2 SQIVND (reference sequence). CDR3 size: 16 residues. Trimming took 5 bases from V and 2 from J; bases not matched to a gene: 8.

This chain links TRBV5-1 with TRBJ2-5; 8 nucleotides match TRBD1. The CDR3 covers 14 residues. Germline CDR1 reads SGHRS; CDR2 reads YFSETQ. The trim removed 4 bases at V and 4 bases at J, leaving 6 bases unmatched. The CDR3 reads CASSQTGAGETQYF. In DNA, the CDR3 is TGCGCCAGCAGCCAGACAGGGGCGGGAGAGACCCAGTACTTC.

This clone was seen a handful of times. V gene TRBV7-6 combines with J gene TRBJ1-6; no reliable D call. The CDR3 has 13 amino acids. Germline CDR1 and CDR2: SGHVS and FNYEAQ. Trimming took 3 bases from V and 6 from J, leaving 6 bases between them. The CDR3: CASSFGSNSPLHF. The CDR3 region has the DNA TGTGCCAGCAGCTTCGGGAGTAATTCACCCCTCCACTTT.

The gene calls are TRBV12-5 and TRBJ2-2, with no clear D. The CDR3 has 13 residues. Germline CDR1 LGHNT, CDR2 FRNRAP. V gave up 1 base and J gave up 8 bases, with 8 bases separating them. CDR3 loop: CASGLAGLGELFF. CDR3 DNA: TGTGCTAGTGGTTTGGCAGGTTTGGGGGAGCTGTTTTTT. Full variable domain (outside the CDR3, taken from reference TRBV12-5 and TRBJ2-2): DARVTQTPRHKVTEMGQEVTMRCQPILGHNTVFWYRQTMMQGLELLAYFRNRAPLDDSGMPKDRFSAEMPDATLATLKIQPSEPRDSAVYFCASGLAGLGELFFGEGSRLTVL.

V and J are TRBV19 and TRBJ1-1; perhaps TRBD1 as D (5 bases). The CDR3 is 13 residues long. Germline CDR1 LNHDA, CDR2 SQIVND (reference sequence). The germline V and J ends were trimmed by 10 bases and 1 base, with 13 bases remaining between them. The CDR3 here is CATQAGKNTEAFF. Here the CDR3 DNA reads TGTGCCACTCAGGCAGGGAAGAACACTGAAGCTTTCTTT.